The rows below give T cell receptor beta chains drawn from one sample of a study of blood T cell repertoires in COVID-19. This table comes from immunoSEQ multiplex PCR, and its TCRdb copy is limited to in-frame clones, with some not included. In the table there are 200,000 to 250,000 clones, around four fifths of which are singletons. The specimen sequenced was peripheral blood. Every receptor here comes from a woman of 80 years or more with active or convalescent COVID-19. CDR3s include the opening cysteine and the closing phenylalanine or tryptophan.

j_call	v_call	cdr3_aa
TRBJ1-4	TRBV5-6	CASSSPRTGSRGEKLFF
TRBJ1-2	TRBV28	CASSLRNYGYTF
TRBJ2-7	TRBV5-1	CASSLGQRSYEQYF
TRBJ1-5	TRBV19	CASSMSPNQPQHF
TRBJ1-1	TRBV3-1/TRBV3-2	CASSFQGSYTEAFF
TRBJ2-2	TRBV28	CASSRAGVGAGELFF
TRBJ2-3	TRBV19	CASATSGRRSTDTQYF
TRBJ2-2	TRBV10-3	CAISEFSGNTGELFF
TRBJ2-5	TRBV5-1	CASSLVPAAGEETQYF
TRBJ1-4	TRBV4-2	CASSQVGGQGEKLFF
TRBJ2-3	TRBV7-2	CASSYTSGATDTQYF
TRBJ1-2	TRBV7-8	CASKLSGEGYTF
TRBJ2-1	TRBV7-6	CASSLAQDNEQFF
TRBJ1-1	TRBV12-5	CASGVRGTPMDTEAFF
TRBJ2-7	TRBV5-6	CASSPPGGKAFGEQYF
TRBJ2-3	TRBV5-5	CASSSGGLAAPFEYF
TRBJ1-2	TRBV19	CASSSFARATYTF
TRBJ2-3	TRBV7-3	CASSPGHPSTDTQYF
TRBJ1-1	TRBV9	CASSVDAGMNTEAFF
TRBJ1-2	TRBV27	CASSLDRGINGYTF
TRBJ2-2	TRBV10-3	CAISESNLGLVDTGELFF
TRBJ2-1	TRBV24-1	CATSDNGQTWGSEQFF
TRBJ2-6	TRBV3-1/TRBV3-2	CASSPDRGLLAGANVLTF
TRBJ1-1	TRBV4-3	CASSQVFQINTEAFF
TRBJ2-2	TRBV28	CASSLLDTGELFF
TRBJ1-6	TRBV18	CASSLDSYNSPLHF
TRBJ1-1	TRBV28	CASRALDTEAFF
TRBJ1-2	TRBV4-2	CASSQGQGGSYGYTF
TRBJ1-3	TRBV5-1	CASSPAGAGNTIYF
TRBJ2-7	TRBV11-3	CASSNPRARNEQYF
TRBJ1-4	TRBV21-1	CASSGQVGGQRYEKLFF
TRBJ2-7	TRBV11-3	CASSERGVYEQYF
TRBJ1-5	TRBV5-5	CASRLEITDQPQHF
TRBJ1-5	TRBV19	CASLGGFNQPQHF
TRBJ1-2	TRBV7-2	CASSLTAGALNYGYTF
TRBJ2-3	TRBV6-1	CASSEGAAPSTDTQYF
TRBJ1-5	TRBV10-2	CASGQHRDAGNQPQHF
TRBJ2-5	TRBV7-6	CASSYTGEETQYF
TRBJ1-1	TRBV10-3	CAISVSRVDAFF
TRBJ2-1	TRBV7-2	CASSLVGSYPNEQFF
TRBJ1-1	TRBV12-3/TRBV12-4	CASGPTLNTEAFF
TRBJ2-7	TRBV6-6	CASRGTGSYEQYF
TRBJ2-3	TRBV3-1/TRBV3-2	CASSQIQGRSDTQYF
TRBJ2-7	TRBV15	CATSRVVAGVDEQYF
TRBJ2-4	TRBV14	CASSQVAGGVAKNIQYF
TRBJ2-1	TRBV30	CAWSPGLGSSYNEQFF
TRBJ2-3	TRBV6-6	CAGRLAGNTDTQYF
TRBJ2-1	TRBV7-3	CASSSGAGLAGDNEQFF
TRBJ2-3	TRBV7-9	CASSFTGLAGRGDTQYF
TRBJ2-1	TRBV19	CASSIFGGVREQFF
TRBJ1-6	TRBV19	CASSVQGPPLHF
TRBJ2-4	TRBV2	CASSDRPGGVKNIQYF
TRBJ1-2	TRBV7-8	CASSGQGTYGYTF
TRBJ1-3	TRBV7-9	CGSEVSSSGNTIYF
TRBJ1-2	TRBV9	CASSVGLEPTNGYTF
TRBJ1-5	TRBV19	CASSKYGDRGDQPQHF
TRBJ2-5	TRBV21-1	CASSARGETQYF
TRBJ2-1	TRBV5-1	CASYDPLGQAGAKFF
TRBJ2-3	TRBV6-6	CAIDRRRSSTDTQYF
TRBJ2-5	TRBV23-1	CASRYSLTQETQYF